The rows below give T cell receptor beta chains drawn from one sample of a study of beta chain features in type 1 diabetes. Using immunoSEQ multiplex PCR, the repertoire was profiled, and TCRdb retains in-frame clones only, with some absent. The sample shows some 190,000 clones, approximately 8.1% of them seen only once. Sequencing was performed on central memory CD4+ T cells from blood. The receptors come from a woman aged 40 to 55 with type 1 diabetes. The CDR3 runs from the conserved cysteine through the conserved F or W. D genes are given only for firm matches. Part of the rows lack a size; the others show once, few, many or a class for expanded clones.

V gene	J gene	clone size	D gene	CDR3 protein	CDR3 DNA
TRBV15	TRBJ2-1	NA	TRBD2	CATSIPGGEQFF	TGTGCCACCAGCATCCCGGGAGGTGAGCAGTTCTTC
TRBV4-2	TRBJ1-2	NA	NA	CASSSAGTNYGYTF	TGTGCCAGCAGCTCGGCGGGGACTAACTATGGCTACACCTTC
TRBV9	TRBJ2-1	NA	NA	CASRVLDNEQFF	TGTGCCAGCAGGGTGCTAGACAATGAGCAGTTCTTC
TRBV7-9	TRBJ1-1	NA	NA	CASSLVANTEAFF	TGTGCCAGCAGCTTAGTAGCGAACACTGAAGCTTTCTTT
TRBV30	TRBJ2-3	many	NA	CAWSAPPDTQYF	TGTGCCTGGAGTGCCCCCCCGGATACGCAGTATTTT
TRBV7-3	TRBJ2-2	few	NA	CASSLSREYTGELFF	TGTGCCAGCAGCTTATCCCGGGAATACACCGGGGAGCTGTTTTTT
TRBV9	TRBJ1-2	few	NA	CASSTTDRYGYTF	TGTGCCAGCAGCACTACTGACCGTTATGGCTACACCTTC
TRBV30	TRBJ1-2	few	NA	CAWSASNRPGYTF	TGTGCCTGGAGTGCTTCTAACCGCCCTGGCTACACCTTC
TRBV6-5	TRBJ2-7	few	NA	CASSYSTDYEQYF	TGTGCCAGCAGTTACTCGACTGACTACGAGCAGTACTTC
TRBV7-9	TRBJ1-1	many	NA	CASSHAPEAGKAFF	TGTGCCAGCAGCCACGCACCGGAAGCGGGTAAAGCTTTCTTT
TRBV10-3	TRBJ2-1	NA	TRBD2	CAISEGLAENNEQFF	TGTGCCATCAGTGAGGGACTAGCGGAAAACAATGAGCAGTTCTTC
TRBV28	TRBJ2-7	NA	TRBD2	CASRRLAGAYEQYF	TGTGCCAGCAGGCGACTAGCGGGCGCCTACGAGCAGTACTTC
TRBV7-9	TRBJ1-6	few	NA	CASSLRELVSPLHF	TGTGCCAGCAGCTTACGGGAATTGGTATCACCCCTCCACTTT
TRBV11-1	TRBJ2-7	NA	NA	CASSFGQSYEQYF	TGTGCCAGCAGCTTTGGACAGTCCTACGAGCAGTACTTC
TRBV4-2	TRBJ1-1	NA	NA	CASSQVSGVKAFF	TGTGCCAGCAGCCAAGTATCGGGGGTAAAAGCTTTCTTT
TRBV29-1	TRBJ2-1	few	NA	CSDNHGDFFNEQFF	TGCAGCGATAATCACGGGGACTTCTTCAATGAGCAGTTCTTC
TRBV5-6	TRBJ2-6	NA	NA	CASSLVDSPSGANVLTF	TGTGCCAGCAGCTTGGTCGACAGCCCCTCTGGGGCCAACGTCCTGACTTTC
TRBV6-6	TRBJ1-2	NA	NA	CASSYSGGQGYGYTF	TGTGCCAGCAGTTACTCGGGAGGCCAAGGCTATGGCTACACCTTC
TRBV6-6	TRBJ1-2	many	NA	CASTRLVEGYYGYTF	TGTGCCAGCACTCGGTTGGTGGAGGGCTACTATGGCTACACCTTC
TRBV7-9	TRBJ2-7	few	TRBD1	CASSVSGGDYEQYF	TGTGCCAGCAGCGTTTCAGGGGGAGACTACGAGCAGTACTTC
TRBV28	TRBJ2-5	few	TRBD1	CASSPRTGDQETQYF	TGTGCCAGCAGTCCTCGGACAGGGGACCAAGAGACCCAGTACTTC
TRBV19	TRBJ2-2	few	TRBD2	CASTPALAGSPGELFF	TGTGCCAGTACCCCTGCACTAGCGGGAAGTCCCGGGGAGCTGTTTTTT
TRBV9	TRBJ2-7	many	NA	CASSVGGLSYEQYF	TGTGCCAGCAGCGTAGGGGGACTTTCCTACGAGCAGTACTTC